This T cell receptor (beta chain) originates from a study of OX40 agonist ivuxolimab in advanced cancers. Across the whole study: Six ivuxolimab dose levels, 0.01 to 10 mg/kg, were given intravenously every 2 weeks. The group had a mean age of 60 years, ranged from about 20 to 90, and was 82.7% male.

The CDR3 is 14 amino acids. V was trimmed by 3 bases and J by 8 bases, leaving 16 bases between them. CDR1 is KGHSH, CDR2 LQKENI, per germline. The data were produced by immunoSEQ multiplex PCR, yet TCRdb's version contains in-frame clones alone and is incomplete. The sample carries some 50,000 clones, more than 80% recorded once. Study conclusions and caveats: Which antigen the expanded peripheral T cells recognized is unknown. Also showing low normalized T-cell clonal expansion were some of the nonresponders.

With respect to this clone: Its antigen is not known.

This specimen was CD4+ or CD8+ T cells sorted from blood, taken in a trial of the OX40 agonist ivuxolimab. This rearrangement joins TRBV18 to TRBJ1-2, with no clear D. This receptor was taken from an adult with an advanced solid tumor such as melanoma, head and neck, liver or kidney cancer. This chain's CDR3 is CASSPPTGTEGYTF. CDR3 in DNA: TGTGCCAGCTCACCGCCAACGGGAACGGAAGGCTACACCTTC.